This T cell receptor beta chain was captured in a study of cytomegalovirus exposure and HLA in healthy donors. Sequencing was performed with immunoSEQ multiplex PCR; in TCRdb, only in-frame clones are kept and a portion is missing. The table has approximately 280,000 clones, around 89% seen once. This CDR3 region has 16 residues. Germline lookup yields CDR1 SGHVS and CDR2 FNYEAQ. V gave up 7 bases and J gave up 2 bases; unmatched junction bases: 4. Notes on this clone: Its antigen is undetermined.

Study observations and caveats: Investigators reported approximately 150 TCR beta chains as tied to cytomegalovirus. Subsequent analysis showed first-cohort TCR clusters tending to co-occur in about 110 validation repertoires. There were some public TCRs occurring in many donors, but most TCR sequences were rare.

The donors formed part of the roughly 120-subject validation cohort, distinct from the 666-subject first cohort. Sequenced sample: PBMCs. This receptor was taken from a woman between 18 and 30 years old in good health and CMV-seronegative. The chain joins TRBV7-6 to TRBJ2-3; 15 positions agree with TRBD2. In DNA form, the CDR3 reads TGTGCCAGCACATGGACTAGCGGGAGGGCCACAGATACGCAGTATTTT. Protein: CASTWTSGRATDTQYF. Drawing the rest from reference TRBV7-6 and TRBJ2-3, the complete variable domain is GAGVSQSPRYKVTKRGQDVALRCDPISGHVSLYWYRQALGQGPEFLTYFNYEAQQDKSGLPNDRFSAERPEGSISTLTIQRTEQRDSAMYRCASTWTSGRATDTQYFGPGTRLTVL.